The next 20 T cell receptor beta chains were all read from a single sample in a study of Graves' ophthalmopathy and Graves' hyperthyroidism. RNA transcripts yielded amplified TCR beta CDR3 regions. HTBI primers were employed in first-round RT-PCR, then a second-round multiplex PCR followed. TCRdb re-called the multiplex PCR reads through MiXCR, storing one row per CDR3 protein. This table has about 220,000 distinct CDR3 sequences, 20% to 25% appearing once. The sequenced sample was peripheral blood. These TCRs come from a woman aged 45 to 65 with Graves' ophthalmopathy.

Points on this clonotype: A much larger clone differs from this one at a single base, so this may be a read error. V gene TRBV2 combines with J gene TRBJ2-5; 10 bases match TRBD2. This CDR3 region has 13 residues. The V and J ends lost 8 bases and 3 bases, in that order; junction bases with no gene match: 3. Germline V gives CDR1 SNHLY, CDR2 FYNNEI. CDR3 in amino acids: CASDGLAEETQYF. Here the CDR3 DNA reads TGTGCCAGCGATGGACTAGCGGAAGAGACCCAGTACTTC.

This clonotype was detected ten times or more. The rearrangement joins TRBV6-5 to TRBJ1-1, with D tentatively TRBD1 (5 bases). Trimming cost V 4 bases and J 4 bases, with 19 bases left between them. Germline CDR1 is MNHEY and CDR2 is SVGAGI. CDR3 length equals 16 residues. Here the CDR3 reads CASSLGRPPLVTEAFF. In DNA form, the CDR3 reads TGTGCCAGCAGTTTGGGACGCCCACCTTTGGTCACTGAAGCTTTCTTT.

This clonotype has a count of ten or more. A much larger clone sits a single nucleotide away, making a read error possible. The chain is built from TRBV12-3 or TRBV12-4 and TRBJ2-2; tentative D call: TRBD2 (5 bases). The CDR3 runs 11 residues. The CDR3 DNA reads as TGTGCCAGTGCGTGGACCGGGGAGCTGGTTTTT. Residues: CASAWTGELVF.

This clonotype occurred many times. This chain joins TRBV24-1 and TRBJ2-2, with 9 positions matching TRBD2. Per the germline V gene, CDR1 is KGHDR and CDR2 is SFDVKD. The CDR3 runs 21 residues. Unmatched junction bases numbered 24, after V lost 9 bases and J lost 2 bases. The DNA for the CDR3 is TGTGCCACCCCCCCCTGCGGGACTGAGCGTAGCGGGAGCTCCAACACCGGGGAGCTGTTTTTT. It is translated as CATPPCGTERSGSSNTGELFF.

The chain is built from TRBV6-2 or TRBV6-3 and TRBJ1-1; unclear D gene. V lost 2 bases and J 3 bases, leaving 10 bases between the germline ends. Germline assignment: CDR1 MNHEY and CDR2 SVGEGT. The CDR3 is 14 residues long. The CDR3 nucleotides read TGTGCCAGCAGTTACCGCCCGGGCCACACTGAAGCTTTCTTT. It translates to CASSYRPGHTEAFF.

This clonotype was seen ten or more times. The gene calls are TRBV5-1 and TRBJ1-1, with a possible D match to TRBD1 (5 bases). Germline CDR1 and CDR2: SGHRS and YFSETQ. The CDR3 contains 15 residues. Trimming left V 0 bases short and J 2 bases short, with 11 bases between. This chain's CDR3 is CASSLAVGRNTEAFF. The CDR3 DNA reads TGCGCCAGCAGCTTGGCCGTGGGGCGAAACACTGAAGCTTTCTTT.

The table lists this clonotype with many counts. This rearrangement joins TRBV29-1 to TRBJ1-2; 9 bases align to TRBD1. The CDR3 has 13 amino acids. Germline trimming cut 2 bases from V and 7 bases from J; bases unmatched to any gene: 5. Germline V gene sequence: CDR1 SQVTM, CDR2 ANQGSEA. For the CDR3, the DNA is TGCAGCGTTGAACTACAGGGGGCTAGTGGCTACACCTTC. As protein: CSVELQGASGYTF.

At least ten counts were recorded for this clonotype. J is TRBJ2-7 and V is TRBV12-3 or TRBV12-4, with D unclear. The CDR3 consists of 13 residues. V lost 0 bases to trimming and J lost 5 bases, with 8 bases between them. This CDR3 is CASSLAHGDEQYF. The CDR3 DNA reads as TGTGCCAGCAGTTTAGCGCATGGCGACGAGCAGTACTTC.

This clonotype was found a few times. The chain carries TRBV30 and TRBJ2-5; D is possibly TRBD1 or TRBD2 (6 bases each). The CDR3 runs to 13 residues. V was clipped by 2 bases and J by 4 bases, with 11 bases between them. CDR1 GTSNPN and CDR2 SVGIG come from the germline V gene (reference sequence). The CDR3, as DNA: TGTGCCTGGAGTTTAGGGGGGTTAGAGACCCAGTACTTC. Protein: CAWSLGGLETQYF.

This clonotype has more than one count but fewer than ten. V and J are TRBV7-2 and TRBJ2-3; D might be TRBD1 or TRBD2, each matching 6 bases. This CDR3 is built from 14 residues. The V and J ends lost 11 bases and 3 bases respectively, with 18 bases between them. Germline lookup yields CDR1 SGHTA and CDR2 FQGNSA. CDR3 residues: CASSTTGATDTQYF. The CDR3 DNA is TGTGCCTCGTCAACCACGGGGGCGACAGATACGCAGTATTTT.

This clonotype was seen repeatedly, ten times or more. The rearrangement uses TRBV6-1 and TRBJ2-7; D remains unclear. V gave up 0 bases and J gave up 2 bases, with 11 bases separating them. The CDR3 is made up of 15 amino acids. The germline V gene has CDR1 MNHNS and CDR2 SASEGT. CDR3 coding DNA: TGTGCCAGCAGTGAAGCTGTCCCATGGCCCTACGAGCAGTACTTC. Its protein product is CASSEAVPWPYEQYF.

This clonotype was counted between two and nine times. The chain links TRBV19 to TRBJ2-7; maybe TRBD2 (6 bases). Germline CDR1 LNHDA, CDR2 SQIVND (reference sequence). CDR3 size: 16 residues. Trimming pared 5 bases from V and 0 bases from J, leaving 17 bases between. CDR3 amino acids: CASSPFRERSSYEQYF. Written as DNA, the CDR3 is TGTGCCAGTAGTCCCTTCCGGGAGAGGAGCTCCTACGAGCAGTACTTC.

This clonotype appeared many times. A much larger clone differs from this one at a single base, so this may be a read error. This chain connects TRBV4-1 to TRBJ2-5; no clear D gene. The CDR3 is made up of 14 amino acids. Germline lookup yields CDR1 MGHRA and CDR2 YSYEKL. The CDR3 nucleotides are TGCGTCAGCAGCCAAGGGTGGTGGAGAGAGACCCAGTACTTC. It yields the protein CVSSQGWWRETQYF.

This clonotype occurred a few times. The V gene is TRBV27, the J gene TRBJ1-5; maybe TRBD1 (6 bases). The CDR3 has 14 residues. CDR1 and CDR2 (germline): MNHEY, SMNVEV (reference sequence). With 3 bases removed from V and 5 bases from J, the gap between germline ends came to 11 bases. DNA of the CDR3: TGTGCCAGCAGTTTGGGACACAATTATCAGCCCCAGCATTTT. It codes for CASSLGHNYQPQHF.

This clonotype was picked up many times. The V call is TRBV27, the J call TRBJ2-7, with 7 positions matching TRBD1. The junction had 9 bases not matched to a gene; V was cut back by 4 bases and J by 6 bases. The CDR3 covers 14 residues. From germline, CDR1 is MNHEY and CDR2 SMNVEV (reference sequence). CDR3 bases: TGTGCCAGCAGTTCCCTACAGGGGAAGCTCGAGCAGTACTTC. Translation gives CASSSLQGKLEQYF.

This clonotype has at least ten counts. J is TRBJ2-7 and V is TRBV20-1; tentative D call: TRBD2 (5 bases). The germline CDR1 and CDR2 sequences are DFQATT and SNEGSKA (reference sequence). V lost 6 bases and J 4 bases, leaving 13 bases between the germline ends. This CDR3 is 12 amino acids long. The CDR3 is CSATRTGYEQYF. The CDR3 nucleotides read TGCAGTGCAACCCGGACTGGATACGAGCAGTACTTC.

This clonotype was seen a few times. The chain combines TRBV19 with TRBJ2-7; possible D gene TRBD2, 5 bases. Germline CDR1 LNHDA, CDR2 SQIVND (reference sequence). The CDR3 loop spans 11 amino acids. V lost 8 bases and J 5 bases, leaving 10 bases between the germline ends. The chain's CDR3 is CASSAGNEQYF. For the CDR3, the DNA is TGTGCCAGTTCCGCGGGTAACGAGCAGTACTTC.

At least ten counts were recorded for this clonotype. The chain combines TRBV7-2 with TRBJ2-2, with D possibly matching TRBD2 (5 bases). CDR1 SGHTA and CDR2 FQGNSA come from the germline V gene. The CDR3 contains 15 residues. With 1 base removed from V and 6 bases from J, the gap between germline ends came to 12 bases. CDR3 sequence: CASSLVTSGSGELFF. The CDR3 DNA is TGTGCCAGCAGCTTAGTCACATCGGGGTCCGGGGAGCTGTTTTTT. The complete variable domain, with remaining parts taken from reference TRBV7-2 and TRBJ2-2, reads GAGVSQSPSNKVTEKGKDVELRCDPISGHTALYWYRQSLGQGLEFLIYFQGNSAPDKSGLPSDRFSAERTGGSVSTLTIQRTQQEDSAVYLCASSLVTSGSGELFFGEGSRLTVL.

This clonotype was recorded many times. The chain has TRBV11-2 and TRBJ2-5; 11 bases match TRBD2. In germline, CDR1 is SGHAT, CDR2 FQNNGV. Unmatched junction bases numbered 8, after V lost 3 bases and J lost 5 bases. The CDR3 is made up of 16 amino acids. The CDR3 coding sequence is TGTGCCAGCAGCTTGGAACTAGCGGGAGTTTGGGAGACCCAGTACTTC. It encodes CASSLELAGVWETQYF.

This clonotype occurred many times. V gene TRBV27 combines with J gene TRBJ1-1; no clear D. The ends were cut back, 2 bases at V and 3 bases at J, with 7 bases in the middle. CDR1 and CDR2 from the germline V gene are MNHEY and SMNVEV (reference sequence). The CDR3 has 13 amino acids. For the CDR3, the DNA is TGTGCCAGCAGTTTAGCACGGGACACTGAAGCTTTCTTT. It specifies CASSLARDTEAFF.